Each of the 3 T cell receptor beta chains below was sequenced from the same sample in a study of T-cell memory formation after mild COVID-19. MiXCR was run by TCRdb on the 5' RACE reads, yielding one entry per CDR3 protein. The sample yields approximately 99,000 distinct CDR3 sequences, 18% seen once. Sequenced material: PBMCs or a T cell subset sorted from them (not recorded which). The source of these receptors is a man aged 18 to 35 who had mild COVID-19 (a few samples of this study predate the infection). Cell type and time point are not known.

This chain connects TRBV28 to TRBJ2-2; TRBD1 agrees at 8 bases. CDR1 and CDR2 (germline): MDHEN, SYDVKM. The V segment lost 8 bases and the J segment 3 bases; nucleotides outside the gene matches: 8. CDR3 length: 15 residues. This chain's CDR3 is CASVSSGGDTGELFF. CDR3 in DNA: TGTGCCAGCGTTTCATCAGGGGGCGACACCGGGGAGCTGTTTTTT. Full variable domain (rest looked up from reference TRBV28 and TRBJ2-2): DVKVTQSSRYLVKRTGEKVFLECVQDMDHENMFWYRQDPGLGLRLIYFSYDVKMKEKGDIPEGYSVSREKKERFSLILESASTNQTSMYLCASVSSGGDTGELFFGEGSRLTVL.

V and J are TRBV7-3 and TRBJ1-1; D not certain. V was cut by 6 bases and J by 7 bases, with 15 bases left in between. Germline V lookup: CDR1 SGHTA, CDR2 FQGTGA. This CDR3 comprises 13 residues. CDR3 nucleotides: TGTGCCAGCAGTCCGGGGTGGGGAGTTGAAGCTTTCTTT. Its protein is CASSPGWGVEAFF.

The J gene is TRBJ1-2, the V gene TRBV7-9, with TRBD1 identical over 11 bases. Trimming cost V 4 bases and J 7 bases; bases outside gene matches: 5. The germline V gene encodes CDR1 SEHNR and CDR2 FQNEAQ (reference sequence). The CDR3 consists of 14 residues. The CDR3 loop reads CASSSGQGGFGYTF. The DNA of the CDR3 is TGTGCCAGCAGCTCGGGACAGGGGGGATTTGGCTACACCTTC.